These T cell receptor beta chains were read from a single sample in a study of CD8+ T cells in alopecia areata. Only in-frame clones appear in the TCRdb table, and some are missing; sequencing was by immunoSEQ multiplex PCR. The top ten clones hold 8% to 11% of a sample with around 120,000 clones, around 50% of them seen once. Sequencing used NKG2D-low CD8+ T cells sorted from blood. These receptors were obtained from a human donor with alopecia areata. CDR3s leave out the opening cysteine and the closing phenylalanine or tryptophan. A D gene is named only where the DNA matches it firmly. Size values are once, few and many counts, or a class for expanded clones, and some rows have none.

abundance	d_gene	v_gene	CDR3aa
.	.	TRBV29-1	SVDGGVSYEQY
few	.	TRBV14	ASTYEPDGELF
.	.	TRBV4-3	ASSQGPDGTGELF
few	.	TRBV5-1	ASSLLGETDTQY
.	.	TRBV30	AWSVPPQSSYNEQF
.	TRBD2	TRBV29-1	SVEGIAGAAGELF
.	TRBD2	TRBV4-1	ASSQQMPPSGGTNTQY
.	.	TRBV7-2	ASRYREGYT
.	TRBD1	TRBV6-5	ASSYFRTGNTEAF
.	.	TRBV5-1	ASSLARAYEQY
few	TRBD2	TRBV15	ATSRVGSGLNEQF
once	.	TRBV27	ASSLSARFNEQF
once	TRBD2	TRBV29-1	SALGGRSSYEQY
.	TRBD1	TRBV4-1	ASSQEGTGVHEQY
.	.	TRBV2	ASSAAGEDTQY
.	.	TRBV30	AWSVAGGELF
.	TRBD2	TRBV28	ASSLGLASYNEQF
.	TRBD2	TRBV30	AWNAGGLRNEQF
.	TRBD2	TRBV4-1	ASSHPKTSGEQETQY
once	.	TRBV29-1	SVEGAFSNTGELF
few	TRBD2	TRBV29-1	SVEGLAGVGEQY
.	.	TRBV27	ASGRGNEQF
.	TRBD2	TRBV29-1	SAQGRVAGAWSYEQY
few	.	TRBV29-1	SVEGDTRGEQY
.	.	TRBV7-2	ASKGEGHYGYT
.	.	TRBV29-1	SVDTPGERTDTQY
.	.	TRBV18	ASSSSRGGGDNEQF
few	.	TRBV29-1	SAEAVWVTRETQY
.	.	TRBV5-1	ASGGVANTEAF
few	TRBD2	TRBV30	AFRGGDYNEQF
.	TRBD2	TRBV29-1	SAFSGRVGEQF
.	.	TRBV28	AATPLGGARDTQY
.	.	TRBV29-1	SVNINEQF
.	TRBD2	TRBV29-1	SGSGLAGSYNEQF
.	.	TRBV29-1	SVRRGDYNEQF
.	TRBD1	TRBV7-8	ASSTNEQGLVGYEQY
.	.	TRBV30	AWSPGPMNTEAF
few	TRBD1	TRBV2	ASSGDSNNEQF
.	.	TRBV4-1	ASSQGETGTYGYT
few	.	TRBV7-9	ASQGPGANVLT
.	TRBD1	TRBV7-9	ASSDRQGSVETQY
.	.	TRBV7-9	ASTWRTGELF
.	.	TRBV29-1	SAALEGTGELF
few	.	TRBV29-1	SASAGTHPGYT
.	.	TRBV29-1	SVEEGGNGYT
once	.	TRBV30	AWSSAGNEQF
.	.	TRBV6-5	ASSWADSTDTQY
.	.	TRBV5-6	ASSLISTEAF
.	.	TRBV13	ASTEGINEKLF
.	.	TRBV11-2	ASSLLPSVKGGYT
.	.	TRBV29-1	SVSDRLYGYT
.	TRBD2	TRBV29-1	SVTIAGSPQETQY
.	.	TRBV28	ASRSGTSYNEQF
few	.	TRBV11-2	ASSLGGGATYEQY
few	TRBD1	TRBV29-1	SVDVGQGNYGYT